The 28 T cell receptor beta chains below were found in one sample sequenced in a study of cytomegalovirus exposure and HLA in healthy donors. Use of 60 Vbeta and 13 Jbeta primers characterized the PCR. The repertoire was sequenced with immunoSEQ multiplex PCR; TCRdb's copy has only in-frame clones and lacks some. This sample contains roughly 51,000 clones. Sequencing input: PBMCs. The receptors were sampled from a woman in her thirties or forties in good health and CMV-seronegative.

The V and J genes are TRBV29-1 and TRBJ2-3, with 12 bases fitting TRBD2. The V segment lost 0 bases and the J segment 5 bases; nucleotides outside the gene matches: 3. This CDR3 spans 15 amino acids. Germline V lookup: CDR1 SQVTM, CDR2 ANQGSEA. The CDR3 protein is CSVEEGGLAGDTQYF. The DNA for the CDR3 is TGCAGCGTTGAAGAGGGGGGACTAGCGGGAGATACGCAGTATTTT.

This sequence joins TRBV18 and TRBJ2-1; 7 nucleotides match TRBD1. The CDR3 spans 15 residues. V was pared by 2 bases and J by 2 bases, with 3 bases of the junction left unmatched. Germline V gene sequence: CDR1 KGHSH, CDR2 LQKENI. CDR3: CASSPAQGTYNEQFF. The CDR3 coding sequence is TGTGCCAGCTCACCAGCACAGGGGACCTACAATGAGCAGTTCTTC. Complete variable domain (other parts from reference TRBV18 and TRBJ2-1): NAGVMQNPRHLVRRRGQEARLRCSPMKGHSHVYWYRQLPEEGLKFMVYLQKENIIDESGMPKERFSAEFPKEGPSILRIQQVVRGDSAAYFCASSPAQGTYNEQFFGPGTRLTVL.

About this clone: Other nucleotide sequences in the sample specify the same CDR3. The V call is TRBV9, the J call TRBJ2-1; 15 nucleotides line up with TRBD2. The junction had 5 bases not matched to a gene; V was cut back by 4 bases and J by 0 bases. This CDR3 has 18 residues. Per germline, CDR1 SGDLS and CDR2 YYNGEE. The CDR3 DNA sequence: TGTGCCAGCAGCCGGACTAGCGGGGGGGGACTCTCCTACAATGAGCAGTTCTTC. The encoded protein is CASSRTSGGGLSYNEQFF.

This chain uses TRBV19 with TRBJ2-1, with 8 bases that match TRBD2. The germline gives CDR1 LNHDA, CDR2 SQIVND (reference sequence). The CDR3 consists of 15 residues. V lost 3 bases to trimming and J lost 4 bases; unmatched junction nucleotides: 5. CDR3 nucleotide sequence: TGTGCCAGTAGTATCCAGCGGGGGAGTTACAATGAGCAGTTCTTC. Its protein is CASSIQRGSYNEQFF.

The chain joins TRBV18 to TRBJ2-5; possibly TRBD2 for D (5 bases). The CDR3 length is 13 residues. CDR1 and CDR2 (germline): KGHSH, LQKENI. The ends were cut back, 0 bases at V and 5 bases at J, with 7 bases in the middle. In nucleotides, the CDR3 is TGTGCCAGCTCACCACCGAGGGAGGAGACCCAGTACTTC. This codes for CASSPPREETQYF.

This chain joins TRBV6-5 and TRBJ1-2; 7 nucleotides match TRBD1. Unmatched junction bases numbered 12, after V lost 4 bases and J lost 7 bases. This CDR3 comprises 15 residues. CDR1 and CDR2 from the germline V gene are MNHEY and SVGAGI. CDR3 region: CASSSRPGQKRGYTF. DNA of the CDR3: TGTGCCAGCAGTTCCCGCCCGGGACAGAAACGTGGCTACACCTTC.

The J gene is TRBJ2-3, the V gene TRBV28; D is possibly TRBD1 (6 bases). V lost 7 bases, J lost 1 base, and 15 bases lay in between. The CDR3 length is 15 residues. Per the germline V gene, CDR1 is MDHEN and CDR2 is SYDVKM. The CDR3 DNA reads TGTGCCAGCAACAACCTGGCAGGGGGCACAGATACGCAGTATTTT. Residues: CASNNLAGGTDTQYF.

V is TRBV5-6 and J is TRBJ2-7; D not resolved. This CDR3 has 11 residues. The germline V gene has CDR1 SGHDT and CDR2 YYEEEE. V lost 3 bases, J lost 3 bases, and 4 bases lay in between. This CDR3 is CASSSNYEQYF. CDR3 in DNA: TGTGCCAGCAGCTCCAACTACGAGCAGTACTTC.

This clone registers medium-sized by frequency. The chain links TRBV7-2 to TRBJ2-7, with TRBD2 matching over 10 bases. V gave up 5 bases and J gave up 7 bases; unmatched junction bases: 8. CDR3 length: 14 amino acids. In germline, CDR1 is SGHTA, CDR2 FQGNSA. CDR3 region: CASSGYSGRIEQYF. Written as DNA, the CDR3 is TGTGCCAGCAGCGGATATAGCGGGAGGATTGAGCAGTACTTC.

A note on this clone: Germline is not matched at one junction end, which may reflect a read error. This chain connects TRBV6-1 to TRBJ1-2; 7 bases are shared with TRBD1. Germline-derived CDR1 and CDR2 are MNHNS and SASEGT. This CDR3 region has 13 residues. The CDR3 region is CASSLDRTYGHTF. Written as DNA, the CDR3 is TGTGCCAGCAGCTTGGACAGGACCTATGGCCACACCTTC.

The V call is TRBV7-8, the J call TRBJ1-1; D ambiguous. The V gene's germline CDR1 is SGHVS and CDR2 FQNEAQ. V was trimmed by 5 bases and J by 6 bases, leaving 7 bases between them. The CDR3 extends over 11 amino acids. This CDR3 reads CASSPSAEAFF. The CDR3 DNA follows: TGTGCCAGCAGCCCCTCTGCTGAAGCTTTCTTT.

V usage is TRBV7-9 and J usage is TRBJ1-3; 8 bases are a match to TRBD1. Per germline, CDR1 SEHNR and CDR2 FQNEAQ (reference sequence). The CDR3 totals 15 residues. The V segment lost 1 base and the J segment 8 bases; nucleotides outside the gene matches: 7. The CDR3, as DNA: TGTGCCAGCAGCTTAGGGGGACAGGCATTCTACACCATATATTTT. Its translation: CASSLGGQAFYTIYF.

CDR3 in amino acids: CSVSDRTGADSPLHF. CDR3 bases: TGCAGCGTTTCTGACCGAACAGGAGCAGATTCACCCCTCCACTTT. The chain recombines TRBV29-1 with TRBJ1-6, with D perhaps TRBD1 (5 bases). This CDR3 region has 15 residues. Trimming took 5 bases from V and 8 from J, leaving 19 bases between them. The germline V gene encodes CDR1 SQVTM and CDR2 ANQGSEA.

This CDR3 reads CASSRLAGHFEQYF. The CDR3 nucleotides read TGTGCCAGCAGCCGACTAGCGGGACATTTCGAGCAGTACTTC. The chain couples TRBV2 to TRBJ2-7; 11 bases match TRBD2. From germline, CDR1 is SNHLY and CDR2 FYNNEI. The J segment lost 6 bases and the V segment lost 6 bases, leaving 7 bases of the junction unmatched. The CDR3 loop spans 14 amino acids. Drawing the rest from reference TRBV2 and TRBJ2-7, the complete variable domain is EPEVTQTPSHQVTQMGQEVILRCVPISNHLYFYWYRQILGQKVEFLVSFYNNEISEKSEIFDDQFSVERPDGSNFTLKIRSTKLEDSAMYFCASSRLAGHFEQYFGPGTRLTVT.

The V call is TRBV6-5, the J call TRBJ2-4, with a tentative D call TRBD2 (6 bases). The germline V gene has CDR1 MNHEY and CDR2 SVGAGI. The CDR3 runs to 13 residues. Trimming left V 10 bases short and J 6 bases short, with 16 bases between. CDR3 in amino acids: CATGVGRLNIQYF. As DNA, the CDR3 is TGTGCCACGGGGGTCGGACGGTTAAACATTCAGTACTTC.

About this clone: Other DNA sequences from this sample encode an identical CDR3 as well. The V gene is TRBV2, the J gene TRBJ1-1, with D unresolved. V shed 4 bases and J shed 5 bases, with 11 bases lying between them. This CDR3 spans 13 amino acids. Germline lookup yields CDR1 SNHLY and CDR2 FYNNEI. The CDR3 coding sequence is TGTGCCAGCAGTGGAGGGCCAGGAACTGAAGCTTTCTTT. It yields the protein CASSGGPGTEAFF. The full variable domain, rest sourced from reference TRBV2 and TRBJ1-1, is EPEVTQTPSHQVTQMGQEVILRCVPISNHLYFYWYRQILGQKVEFLVSFYNNEISEKSEIFDDQFSVERPDGSNFTLKIRSTKLEDSAMYFCASSGGPGTEAFFGQGTRLTVV.

The chain links TRBV15 to TRBJ2-5; 7 bases are a match to TRBD1. Germline-derived CDR1 and CDR2 are LNHNV and YYDKDF (reference sequence). The J segment lost 13 bases and the V segment lost 1 base, leaving 6 bases of the junction unmatched. This CDR3 has 12 amino acids. Here the CDR3 reads CATSRVETGRYF. The CDR3 nucleotides read TGTGCCACCAGCAGAGTGGAGACAGGGAGGTACTTC.

The gene calls are TRBV28 and TRBJ1-2; weak D call: TRBD1 (5 bases). Germline V gene sequence: CDR1 MDHEN, CDR2 SYDVKM. This CDR3 has 13 amino acids. The V gene lost 2 bases and the J gene lost 7 bases, with 11 bases spanning the gap. The DNA of the CDR3 is TGTGCCAGCAGTTTAGGCAGGGAGGCTGGCTACACCTTC. It encodes CASSLGREAGYTF.

This chain links TRBV7-9 with TRBJ1-1; 7 bases map to TRBD1. The CDR3 consists of 13 residues. Germline V gene sequence: CDR1 SEHNR, CDR2 FQNEAQ (reference sequence). Trimming removed 6 bases from V and 8 bases from J; junction bases left unmatched: 9. The DNA of the CDR3 is TGTGCCAGCAGGCGAACTCAGGGGGACGAAGCTTTCTTT. Its translation is CASRRTQGDEAFF.

The chain carries TRBV4-1 and TRBJ2-1; 11 nucleotides agree with TRBD2. Germline trimming cut 1 base from V and 4 bases from J; bases unmatched to any gene: 6. CDR3 size: 17 residues. Germline CDR1 is MGHRA and CDR2 is YSYEKL. The CDR3: CASSQGPTSGKYNEQFF. The CDR3 DNA reads TGCGCCAGCAGCCAAGGCCCGACTAGCGGGAAATACAATGAGCAGTTCTTC.

The J gene is TRBJ2-7, the V gene TRBV5-1; TRBD2 might be the D (6 bases). The V and J ends lost 5 bases and 0 bases respectively, with 9 bases between them. The CDR3 length is 13 residues. Germline values: CDR1 SGHRS, CDR2 YFSETQ. In DNA form, the CDR3 reads TGCGCCAGCAGTGGGACTGACTCCTACGAGCAGTACTTC. Translated, it gives CASSGTDSYEQYF.

The genes are TRBV7-9 and TRBJ2-7; D unclear. CDR1 and CDR2 (germline): SEHNR, FQNEAQ (reference sequence). This CDR3 has 13 amino acids. V lost 0 bases and J 3 bases, leaving 6 bases between the germline ends. The CDR3 bases are TGTGCCAGCAGCTTAGCTACTGGCTACGAGCAGTACTTC. As protein: CASSLATGYEQYF.

The chain uses TRBV2 and TRBJ1-3; D not resolved. The CDR3 contains 16 residues. Trimming removed 6 bases from V and 1 base from J, with 16 bases in between. Germline-derived CDR1 and CDR2 are SNHLY and FYNNEI. CDR3 amino acids: CASSTLGPASGNTIYF. CDR3 bases: TGTGCCAGCAGCACCCTTGGCCCTGCATCTGGAAACACCATATATTTT.

The chain joins TRBV2 to TRBJ2-3, with TRBD2 matching 8 bases. The J segment lost 2 bases and the V segment lost 6 bases, leaving 10 bases of the junction unmatched. Per germline, CDR1 SNHLY and CDR2 FYNNEI. CDR3 length equals 16 residues. CDR3: CASSPQGAGVTDTQYF. As DNA, the CDR3 is TGTGCCAGCAGCCCCCAAGGAGCGGGGGTCACAGATACGCAGTATTTT. The full variable domain, its missing parts supplied by reference TRBV2 and TRBJ2-3, is EPEVTQTPSHQVTQMGQEVILRCVPISNHLYFYWYRQILGQKVEFLVSFYNNEISEKSEIFDDQFSVERPDGSNFTLKIRSTKLEDSAMYFCASSPQGAGVTDTQYFGPGTRLTVL.

This sequence joins TRBV6-6 and TRBJ2-3; 11 nucleotides line up with TRBD2. Germline CDR1 is MNHNY and CDR2 is SVGAGI (reference sequence). Trimming at V came to 6 bases and at J to 3 bases, leaving 5 bases not matched to a gene. This CDR3 region has 15 residues. Here the CDR3 DNA reads TGTGCCAGCAGCTCTCTAGCGGGGGGAACAGATACGCAGTATTTT. This codes for CASSSLAGGTDTQYF.

The chain couples TRBV12-5 to TRBJ2-7; 7 positions match TRBD2. The CDR3 runs 13 residues. CDR1 LGHNT and CDR2 FRNRAP come from the germline V gene. Losses at the gene ends were 5 bases for V and 5 bases for J; bases not matched to a gene: 6. Here the CDR3 DNA reads TGTGCTAGTGGTAGCGGGAACGGCCACGAGCAGTACTTC. It encodes CASGSGNGHEQYF.

V is TRBV4-2 and J is TRBJ2-3; TRBD2 agrees at 11 bases. Trimming removed 4 bases from V and 8 bases from J; junction bases left unmatched: 11. Germline CDR1 reads LGHNA; CDR2 reads YNFKEQ. The CDR3 extends over 16 amino acids. The CDR3 region is CASSPGSSGGAGTQYF. The CDR3, as DNA: TGTGCCAGCAGCCCTGGGAGTAGCGGGGGGGCCGGTACGCAGTATTTT.

CDR3: CASSPGLGGGTDTQYF. Written as DNA, the CDR3 is TGTGCCAGCAGCCCCGGATTAGGGGGGGGCACAGATACGCAGTATTTT. V gene TRBV7-9 combines with J gene TRBJ2-3, with D possibly being TRBD2 (7 bases). CDR1 and CDR2 from the germline V gene are SEHNR and FQNEAQ (reference sequence). Trimming left V 5 bases short and J 1 base short, with 16 bases between. The CDR3 sequence is 16 residues long.